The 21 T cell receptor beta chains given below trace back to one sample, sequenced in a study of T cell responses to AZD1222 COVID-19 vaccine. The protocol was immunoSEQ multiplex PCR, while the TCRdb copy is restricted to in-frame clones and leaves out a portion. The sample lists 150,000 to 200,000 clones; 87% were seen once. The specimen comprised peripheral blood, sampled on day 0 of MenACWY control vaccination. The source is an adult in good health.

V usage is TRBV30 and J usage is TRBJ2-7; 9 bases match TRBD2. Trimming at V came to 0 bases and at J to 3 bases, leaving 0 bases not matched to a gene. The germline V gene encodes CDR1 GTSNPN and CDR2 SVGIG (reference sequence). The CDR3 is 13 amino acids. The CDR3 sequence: CAWSVLAGYEQYF. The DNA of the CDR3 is TGTGCCTGGAGTGTACTAGCGGGCTACGAGCAGTACTTC. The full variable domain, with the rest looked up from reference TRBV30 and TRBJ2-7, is SQTIHQWPATLVQPVGSPLSLECTVEGTSNPNLYWYRQAAGRGLQLLFYSVGIGQISSEVPQNLSASRPQDRQFILSSKKLLLSDSGFYLCAWSVLAGYEQYFGPGTRLTVT.

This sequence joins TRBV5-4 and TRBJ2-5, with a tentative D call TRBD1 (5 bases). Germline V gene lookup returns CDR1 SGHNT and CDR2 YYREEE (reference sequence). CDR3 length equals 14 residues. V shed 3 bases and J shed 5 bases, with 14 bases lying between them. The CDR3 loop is CASSSRQTGETQYF. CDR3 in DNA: TGTGCCAGCAGCTCGAGACAGACTGGGGAGACCCAGTACTTC.

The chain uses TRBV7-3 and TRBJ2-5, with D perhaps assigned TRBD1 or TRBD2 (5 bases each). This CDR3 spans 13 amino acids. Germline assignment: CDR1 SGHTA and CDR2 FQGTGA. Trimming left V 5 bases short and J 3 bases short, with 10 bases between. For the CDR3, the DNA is TGTGCCAGCAGCATGGGACCAAAAGAGACCCAGTACTTC. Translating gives CASSMGPKETQYF.

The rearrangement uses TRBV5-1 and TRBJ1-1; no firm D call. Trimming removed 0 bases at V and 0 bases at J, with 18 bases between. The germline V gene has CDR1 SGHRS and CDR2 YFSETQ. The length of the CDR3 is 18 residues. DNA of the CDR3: TGCGCCAGCAGCTTGGCCCCAGGCGGCAATACAGTGAACACTGAAGCTTTCTTT. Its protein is CASSLAPGGNTVNTEAFF.

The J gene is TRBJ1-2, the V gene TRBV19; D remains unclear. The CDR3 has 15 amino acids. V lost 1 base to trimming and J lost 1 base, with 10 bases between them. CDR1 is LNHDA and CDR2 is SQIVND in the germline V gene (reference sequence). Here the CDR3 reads CASSIGSRLNYGYTF. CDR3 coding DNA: TGTGCCAGTAGTATAGGATCCAGACTTAACTATGGCTACACCTTC.

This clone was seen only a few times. As DNA, the CDR3 is TGTGCCAGCAGCCTGTCTAGCGGGGGGTCCACAGATACGCAGTATTTT. Translating it yields CASSLSSGGSTDTQYF. The rearrangement links TRBV5-5 to TRBJ2-3, with 11 positions matching TRBD2. V was clipped by 4 bases and J by 2 bases; unmatched bases: 6. This CDR3 is 16 amino acids long. The germline V gene encodes CDR1 SGHKS and CDR2 YYEKEE (reference sequence).

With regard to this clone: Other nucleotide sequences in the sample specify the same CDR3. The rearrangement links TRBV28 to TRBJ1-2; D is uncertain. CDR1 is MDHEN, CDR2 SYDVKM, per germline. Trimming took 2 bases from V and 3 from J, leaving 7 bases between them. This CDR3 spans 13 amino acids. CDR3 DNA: TGTGCCAGCAGTTTAGTAGGAGACTATGGCTACACCTTC. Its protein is CASSLVGDYGYTF.

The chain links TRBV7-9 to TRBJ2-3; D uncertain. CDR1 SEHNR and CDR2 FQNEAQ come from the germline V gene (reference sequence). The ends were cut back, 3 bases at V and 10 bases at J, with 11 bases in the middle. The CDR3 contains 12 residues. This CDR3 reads CASSFIAEAQYF. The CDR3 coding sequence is TGTGCCAGCAGCTTTATTGCTGAGGCGCAGTATTTT. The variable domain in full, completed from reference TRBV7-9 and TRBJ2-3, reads DTGVSQNPRHKITKRGQNVTFRCDPISEHNRLYWYRQTLGQGPEFLTYFQNEAQLEKSRLLSDRFSAERPKGSFSTLEIQRTEQGDSAMYLCASSFIAEAQYFGPGTRLTVL.

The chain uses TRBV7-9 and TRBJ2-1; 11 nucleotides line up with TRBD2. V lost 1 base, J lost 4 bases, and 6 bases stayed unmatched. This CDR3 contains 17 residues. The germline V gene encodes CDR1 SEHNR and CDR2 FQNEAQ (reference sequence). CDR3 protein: CASSLDSGGATYNEQFF. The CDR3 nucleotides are TGTGCCAGCAGCTTAGATAGCGGGGGGGCTACGTACAATGAGCAGTTCTTC.

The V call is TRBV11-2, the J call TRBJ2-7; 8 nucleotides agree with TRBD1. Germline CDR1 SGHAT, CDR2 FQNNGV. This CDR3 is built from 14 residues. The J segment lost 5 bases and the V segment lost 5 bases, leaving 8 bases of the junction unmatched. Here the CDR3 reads CASSLTGGLHEQYF. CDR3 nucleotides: TGTGCCAGCAGCCTAACAGGGGGGCTTCACGAGCAGTACTTC.

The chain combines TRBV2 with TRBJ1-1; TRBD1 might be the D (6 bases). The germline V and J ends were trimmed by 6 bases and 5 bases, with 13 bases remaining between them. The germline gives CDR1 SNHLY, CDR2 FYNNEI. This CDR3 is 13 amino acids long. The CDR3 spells CASSGERGTEAFF. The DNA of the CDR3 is TGTGCCAGCAGCGGAGAGAGGGGGACTGAAGCTTTCTTT. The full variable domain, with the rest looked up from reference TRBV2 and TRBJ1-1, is EPEVTQTPSHQVTQMGQEVILRCVPISNHLYFYWYRQILGQKVEFLVSFYNNEISEKSEIFDDQFSVERPDGSNFTLKIRSTKLEDSAMYFCASSGERGTEAFFGQGTRLTVV.

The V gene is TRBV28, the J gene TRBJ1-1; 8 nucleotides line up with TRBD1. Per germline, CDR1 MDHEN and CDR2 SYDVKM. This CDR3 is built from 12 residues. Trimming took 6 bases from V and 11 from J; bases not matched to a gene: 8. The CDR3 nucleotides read TGTGCCAGCAGGCCAGGACAGGGTGGGGCTTTCTTT. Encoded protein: CASRPGQGGAFF.

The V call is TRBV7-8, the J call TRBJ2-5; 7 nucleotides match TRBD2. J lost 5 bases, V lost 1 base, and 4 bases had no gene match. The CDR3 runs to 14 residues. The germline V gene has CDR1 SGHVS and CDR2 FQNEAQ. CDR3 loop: CASSLVSGRETQYF. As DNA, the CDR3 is TGTGCCAGCAGCTTAGTATCCGGGAGGGAGACCCAGTACTTC.

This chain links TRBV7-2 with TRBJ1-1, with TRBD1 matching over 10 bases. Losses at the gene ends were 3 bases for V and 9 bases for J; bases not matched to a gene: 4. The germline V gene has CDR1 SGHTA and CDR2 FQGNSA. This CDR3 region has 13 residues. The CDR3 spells CASSLDRGGKAFF. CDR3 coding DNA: TGTGCCAGCAGCTTGGACAGGGGGGGAAAAGCTTTCTTT.

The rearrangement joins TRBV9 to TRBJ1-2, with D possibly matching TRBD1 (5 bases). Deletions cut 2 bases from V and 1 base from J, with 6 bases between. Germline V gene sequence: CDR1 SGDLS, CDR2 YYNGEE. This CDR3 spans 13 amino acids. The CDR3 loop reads CASSVQGNYGYTF. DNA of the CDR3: TGTGCCAGCAGCGTTCAGGGTAACTATGGCTACACCTTC.

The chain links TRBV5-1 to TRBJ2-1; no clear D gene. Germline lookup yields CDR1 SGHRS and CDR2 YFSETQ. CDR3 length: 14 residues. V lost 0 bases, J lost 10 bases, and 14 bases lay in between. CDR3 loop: CASSLGSGTGEQFF. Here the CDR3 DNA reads TGCGCCAGCAGCTTGGGGTCGGGTACTGGGGAGCAGTTCTTC.

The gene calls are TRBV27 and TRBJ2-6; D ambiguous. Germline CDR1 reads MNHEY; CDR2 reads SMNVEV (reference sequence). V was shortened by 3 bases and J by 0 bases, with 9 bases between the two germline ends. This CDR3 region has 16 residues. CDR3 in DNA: TGTGCCAGCAGTTTTAGTGGCTACTCTGGGGCCAACGTCCTGACTTTC. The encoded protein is CASSFSGYSGANVLTF. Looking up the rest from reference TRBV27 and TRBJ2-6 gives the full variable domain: EAQVTQNPRYLITVTGKKLTVTCSQNMNHEYMSWYRQDPGLGLRQIYYSMNVEVTDKGDVPEGYKVSRKEKRNFPLILESPSPNQTSLYFCASSFSGYSGANVLTFGAGSRLTVL.

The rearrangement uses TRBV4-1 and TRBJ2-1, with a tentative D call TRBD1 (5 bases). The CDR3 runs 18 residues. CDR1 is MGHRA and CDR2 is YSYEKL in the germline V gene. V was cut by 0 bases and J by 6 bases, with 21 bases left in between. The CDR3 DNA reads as TGCGCCAGCAGCCAAGATCCCTTTTGGGGCGGAGTCCTCAATGAGCAGTTCTTC. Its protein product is CASSQDPFWGGVLNEQFF.

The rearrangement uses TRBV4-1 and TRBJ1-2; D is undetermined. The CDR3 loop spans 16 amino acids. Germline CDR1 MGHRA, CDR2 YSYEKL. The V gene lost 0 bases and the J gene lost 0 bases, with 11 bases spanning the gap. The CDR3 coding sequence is TGCGCCAGCAGCCAAGATTTCCCCCGAGCTAACTATGGCTACACCTTC. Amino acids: CASSQDFPRANYGYTF.

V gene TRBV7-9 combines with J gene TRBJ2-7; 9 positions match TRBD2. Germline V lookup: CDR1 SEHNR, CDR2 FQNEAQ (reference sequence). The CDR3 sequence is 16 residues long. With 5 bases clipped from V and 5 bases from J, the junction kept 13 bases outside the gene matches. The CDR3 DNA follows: TGTGCCAGCAGCCTTGGAGCGGGGGGAGCATCCCACGAGCAGTACTTC. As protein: CASSLGAGGASHEQYF.

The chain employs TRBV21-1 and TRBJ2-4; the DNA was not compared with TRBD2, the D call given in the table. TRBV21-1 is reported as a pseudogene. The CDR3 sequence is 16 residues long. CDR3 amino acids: CASSKDGGLAKNIQYF. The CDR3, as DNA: TGTGCCAGCAGCAAAGACGGAGGGCTAGCCAAAAACATTCAGTACTTC.